A selection of T cell receptor beta chains follows, all from one sample in a study of blood T cell repertoires in COVID-19. Produced via immunoSEQ multiplex PCR; TCRdb's table is partial and in-frame only. The sample holds 220,000 or so clones, around 88% seen once. What was sequenced was PBMCs or T cells enriched from blood (not recorded which). All receptors derive from a woman in her forties or fifties with acute COVID-19. Both conserved end residues are part of each CDR3. Fields, in order: CDR3 length, clone size, D gene, V gene, J gene, CDR3 DNA, CDR3 protein. D genes are given only for firm matches. Clone size appears in some rows only: once, few, many, or a class for an expanded clone.

cdr3_length: 13; clone_size: -; d_call: -; v_call: TRBV5-6; j_call: TRBJ2-5; cdr3_nt: TGTGCCAGCAGCTGGGACAACTCGGAGACCCAGTACTTC; cdr3_aa: CASSWDNSETQYF
cdr3_length: 16; clone_size: -; d_call: -; v_call: TRBV27; j_call: TRBJ1-1; cdr3_nt: TGTGCCAGCAGACTCTTTCCCTCCCGGTCCTCGCCTGAAGCTTTCTTT; cdr3_aa: CASRLFPSRSSPEAFF
cdr3_length: 15; clone_size: -; d_call: -; v_call: TRBV30; j_call: TRBJ1-4; cdr3_nt: TGTGCCTGGGGAAGCGCAGGGTCAACTAATGAAAAACTGTTTTTT; cdr3_aa: CAWGSAGSTNEKLFF
cdr3_length: 15; clone_size: -; d_call: TRBD1; v_call: TRBV5-4; j_call: TRBJ1-1; cdr3_nt: TGTGCCAGCAGCTTCGGCGGGCAGGGGGTTGCTGAAGCTTTCTTT; cdr3_aa: CASSFGGQGVAEAFF
cdr3_length: 16; clone_size: few; d_call: -; v_call: TRBV15; j_call: TRBJ2-1; cdr3_nt: TGTGCCACCAGCGGTTTCGAATTGAGCTCCTACAATGAGCAGTTCTTC; cdr3_aa: CATSGFELSSYNEQFF
cdr3_length: 13; clone_size: -; d_call: -; v_call: TRBV7-3; j_call: TRBJ2-1; cdr3_nt: TGTGCCAGCAGCCTTCCCGGTCGGGATGAGCAGTTCTTC; cdr3_aa: CASSLPGRDEQFF
cdr3_length: 14; clone_size: -; d_call: -; v_call: TRBV7-6; j_call: TRBJ2-7; cdr3_nt: TGTGCCAGCAGCCCCCGGACTACTACCTACGAGCAGTACTTC; cdr3_aa: CASSPRTTTYEQYF
cdr3_length: 12; clone_size: -; d_call: -; v_call: TRBV6-6; j_call: TRBJ2-3; cdr3_nt: TGTGCCAGCAGTCCTAGCACAGATACGCAGTATTTT; cdr3_aa: CASSPSTDTQYF
cdr3_length: 15; clone_size: -; d_call: TRBD1; v_call: TRBV25-1; j_call: TRBJ2-7; cdr3_nt: TGTGCCAGCAGTGCTCCGACAGGGGGCAACTACGAGCAGTACTTC; cdr3_aa: CASSAPTGGNYEQYF
cdr3_length: 17; clone_size: -; d_call: -; v_call: TRBV7-3; j_call: TRBJ2-1; cdr3_nt: TGTGCCAGCAGCTTATACGGCGGCCTTAAAACAAACAATGAGCAGTTCTTC; cdr3_aa: CASSLYGGLKTNNEQFF
cdr3_length: 12; clone_size: once; d_call: TRBD1; v_call: TRBV6-5; j_call: TRBJ2-7; cdr3_nt: TGTGCCAGCCGGACAGGGACCTACGAGCAGTACTTC; cdr3_aa: CASRTGTYEQYF
cdr3_length: 18; clone_size: -; d_call: TRBD2; v_call: TRBV19; j_call: TRBJ2-3; cdr3_nt: TGTGCCAGTAGTGCGTTGGGACTAGCGGGAGGTGGATCAGATACGCAGTATTTT; cdr3_aa: CASSALGLAGGGSDTQYF
cdr3_length: 15; clone_size: -; d_call: TRBD2; v_call: TRBV4-1; j_call: TRBJ2-1; cdr3_nt: TGCGCCAGCAGCCAACGAGCGGGAGGGCCGTTTGAGCAGTTCTTC; cdr3_aa: CASSQRAGGPFEQFF
cdr3_length: 13; clone_size: -; d_call: -; v_call: TRBV28; j_call: TRBJ2-3; cdr3_nt: TGTGCCAGCAGTTTAAGAACTCCAGATACGCAGTATTTT; cdr3_aa: CASSLRTPDTQYF
cdr3_length: 14; clone_size: -; d_call: -; v_call: TRBV19; j_call: TRBJ1-1; cdr3_nt: TGTGCCAGTAGTATAAGAGGGCTCAGCGCTGAAGCTTTCTTT; cdr3_aa: CASSIRGLSAEAFF
cdr3_length: 14; clone_size: -; d_call: TRBD1; v_call: TRBV6-5; j_call: TRBJ1-2; cdr3_nt: TGTGCCAGCAGGTCGACAGGGATTAACTATGGCTACACCTTC; cdr3_aa: CASRSTGINYGYTF
cdr3_length: 16; clone_size: -; d_call: TRBD1; v_call: TRBV24-1; j_call: TRBJ1-2; cdr3_nt: TGTGCCACCAGTGTTCCTCCGGGACAGGGAGGAGAGGGCTACACCTTC; cdr3_aa: CATSVPPGQGGEGYTF
cdr3_length: 15; clone_size: -; d_call: -; v_call: TRBV28; j_call: TRBJ1-5; cdr3_nt: TGTGCCAGCAGTTTATTCGCAGGGTTCAGTCAGCCCCAGCATTTT; cdr3_aa: CASSLFAGFSQPQHF
cdr3_length: 19; clone_size: -; d_call: TRBD2; v_call: TRBV28; j_call: TRBJ2-3; cdr3_nt: TGTGCCAGCAGTAAACTAGCGGGAGGGCCTGGGTACCGCACAGATACGCAGTATTTT; cdr3_aa: CASSKLAGGPGYRTDTQYF
cdr3_length: 14; clone_size: many; d_call: -; v_call: TRBV29-1; j_call: TRBJ1-4; cdr3_nt: TGCAGCGTGGGGGCCTCAGGAACTAATGAAAAACTGTTTTTT; cdr3_aa: CSVGASGTNEKLFF
cdr3_length: 15; clone_size: -; d_call: TRBD2; v_call: TRBV2; j_call: TRBJ2-7; cdr3_nt: TGTGCCAGCAGTCCCGGCCTAGCGGGAGTGAGCGAGCAGTACTTC; cdr3_aa: CASSPGLAGVSEQYF